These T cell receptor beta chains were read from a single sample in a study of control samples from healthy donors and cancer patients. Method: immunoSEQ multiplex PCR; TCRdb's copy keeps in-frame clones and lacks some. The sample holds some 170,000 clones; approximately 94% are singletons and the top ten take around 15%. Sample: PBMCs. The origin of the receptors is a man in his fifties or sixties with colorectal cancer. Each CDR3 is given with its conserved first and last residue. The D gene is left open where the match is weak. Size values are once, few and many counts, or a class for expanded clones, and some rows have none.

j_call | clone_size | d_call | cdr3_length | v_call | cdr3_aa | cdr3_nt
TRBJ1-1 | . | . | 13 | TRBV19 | CASSLRGFTEAFF | TGTGCCAGTAGTCTGAGGGGCTTCACTGAAGCTTTCTTT
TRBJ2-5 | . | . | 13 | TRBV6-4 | CASSIQGGETQYF | TGTGCCAGCAGCATACAGGGGGGGGAGACCCAGTACTTC
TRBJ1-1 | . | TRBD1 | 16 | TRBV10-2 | CASSETGQGTIAEAFF | TGCGCCAGCAGTGAAACGGGACAGGGAACGATTGCTGAAGCTTTCTTT
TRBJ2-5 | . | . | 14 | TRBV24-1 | CATSDSAPQETQYF | TGTGCCACCAGTGATTCGGCGCCCCAGGAGACCCAGTACTTC
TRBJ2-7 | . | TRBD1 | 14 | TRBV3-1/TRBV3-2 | CASSGGRGLYEQYF | TGTGCCAGCAGCGGTGGCAGGGGGCTCTACGAGCAGTACTTC
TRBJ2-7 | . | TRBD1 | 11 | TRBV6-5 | CAARGPEEQYF | TGTGCCGCCAGGGGGCCGGAAGAGCAGTACTTC
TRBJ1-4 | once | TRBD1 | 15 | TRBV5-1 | CASSFDRGTNEKLFF | TGCGCCAGCAGTTTCGACAGGGGGACTAATGAAAAACTGTTTTTT
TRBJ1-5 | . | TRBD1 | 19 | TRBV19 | CASSISIRTGGRSNQPQHF | TGTGCCAGTAGTATAAGCATCCGGACAGGGGGCCGAAGCAATCAGCCCCAGCATTTT
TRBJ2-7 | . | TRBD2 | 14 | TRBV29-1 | CSVEDGTSGYEQYF | TGCAGCGTTGAAGACGGGACTAGCGGGTACGAGCAGTACTTC
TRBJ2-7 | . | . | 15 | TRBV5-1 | CASSLGTSSSYEQYF | TGCGCCAGCAGCTTGGGGACATCGAGCTCCTACGAGCAGTACTTC
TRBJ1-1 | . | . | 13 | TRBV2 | CASSSRGLKGAFF | TGTGCCAGCAGTTCCAGGGGATTGAAGGGAGCTTTCTTT
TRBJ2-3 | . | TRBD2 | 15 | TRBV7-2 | CASSSQRGEGNTQYF | TGTGCCAGCAGCTCCCAGCGGGGGGAAGGAAATACGCAGTATTTT
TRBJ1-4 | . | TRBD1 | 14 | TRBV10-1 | CASSVGTGDEKLFF | TGCGCCAGCAGTGTTGGGACAGGGGATGAAAAACTGTTTTTT
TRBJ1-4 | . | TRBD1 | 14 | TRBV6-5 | CASSMGQGREKLFF | TGTGCCAGCAGTATGGGACAGGGGCGAGAAAAACTGTTTTTT
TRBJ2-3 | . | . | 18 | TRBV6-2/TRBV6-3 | CASSYGGRGGLSTDTQYF | TGTGCCAGCAGTTACGGGGGACGGGGCGGGCTTAGCACAGATACGCAGTATTTT
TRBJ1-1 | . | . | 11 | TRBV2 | CASSGESKAFF | TGTGCCAGCAGTGGGGAGAGTAAAGCTTTCTTT
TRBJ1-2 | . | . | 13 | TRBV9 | CASSGGRVYGYTF | TGTGCCAGCAGCGGCGGGAGGGTATATGGCTACACCTTC
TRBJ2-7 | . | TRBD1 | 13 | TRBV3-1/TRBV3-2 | CASSHGTVYEQYF | TGTGCCAGCAGCCACGGGACAGTTTACGAGCAGTACTTC
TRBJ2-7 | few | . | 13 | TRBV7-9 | CASSLAGSYEQYF | TGTGCCAGCAGCTTAGCAGGCTCCTACGAGCAGTACTTC
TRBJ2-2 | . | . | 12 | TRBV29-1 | CSVNGGAGELFF | TGCAGCGTTAACGGTGGCGCCGGGGAGCTGTTTTTT
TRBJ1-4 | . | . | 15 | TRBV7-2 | CASSSGQTRTEKLFF | TGTGCCAGCAGCTCAGGACAGACGCGCACTGAAAAACTGTTTTTT
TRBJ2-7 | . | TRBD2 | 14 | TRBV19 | CASTSVGGRGEQYF | TGTGCCAGTACTAGTGTCGGGGGGAGAGGCGAGCAGTACTTC
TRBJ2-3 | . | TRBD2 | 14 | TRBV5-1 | CASSPAGPADTQYF | TGCGCCAGCAGCCCAGCGGGGCCTGCAGATACGCAGTATTTT
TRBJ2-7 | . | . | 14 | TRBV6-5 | CASSLDRLSYEQYF | TGTGCCAGCAGCCTCGACAGACTCTCCTACGAGCAGTACTTC
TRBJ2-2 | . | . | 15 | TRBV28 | CASSLLLARAGELFF | TGTGCCAGCAGTTTACTCCTCGCTCGAGCCGGGGAGCTGTTTTTT
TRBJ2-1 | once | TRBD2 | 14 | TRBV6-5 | CASSKGLGRDEQFF | TGTGCCAGCAGTAAGGGACTAGGGCGAGATGAGCAGTTCTTC
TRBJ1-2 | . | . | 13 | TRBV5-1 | CASSLEPHYGYTF | TGCGCCAGCAGCTTGGAGCCGCACTATGGCTACACCTTC
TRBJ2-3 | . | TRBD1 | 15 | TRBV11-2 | CASSIQGAVTDTQYF | TGTGCCAGCAGTATACAGGGGGCGGTGACAGATACGCAGTATTTT
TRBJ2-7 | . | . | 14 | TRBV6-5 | CASSYSGQIYEQYF | TGTGCCAGCAGTTACTCTGGCCAGATCTACGAGCAGTACTTC
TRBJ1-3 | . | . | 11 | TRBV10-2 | CASSDGDTIYF | TGCGCCAGCAGTGATGGGGACACCATATATTTT
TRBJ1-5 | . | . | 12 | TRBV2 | CASSDGNQPQHF | TGTGCCAGCAGTGACGGGAATCAGCCCCAGCATTTT
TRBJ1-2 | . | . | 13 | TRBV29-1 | CSVGGEANYGYTF | TGCAGCGTTGGAGGAGAAGCTAACTATGGCTACACCTTC
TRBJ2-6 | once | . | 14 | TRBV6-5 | CASSYFPGANVLTF | TGTGCCAGCAGTTACTTCCCCGGGGCCAACGTCCTGACTTTC
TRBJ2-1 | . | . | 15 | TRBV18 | CASSPGGSSYNEQFF | TGTGCCAGCTCACCTGGAGGGAGCTCCTACAATGAGCAGTTCTTC
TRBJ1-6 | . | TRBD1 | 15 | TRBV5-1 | CASSLGQGGNSPLHF | TGCGCCAGCAGCCTGGGACAGGGCGGGAATTCACCCCTCCACTTT
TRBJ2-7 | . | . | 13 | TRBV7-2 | CASSLAGGREQYF | TGTGCCAGCAGCTTAGCCGGAGGGAGGGAGCAGTACTTC
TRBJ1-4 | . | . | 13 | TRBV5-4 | CASSNRQGEKLFF | TGTGCCAGCAGTAACAGGCAGGGTGAAAAACTGTTTTTT
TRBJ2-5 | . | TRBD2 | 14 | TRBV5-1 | CASSLLAGQETQYF | TGCGCCAGCAGCTTGTTAGCGGGGCAAGAGACCCAGTACTTC
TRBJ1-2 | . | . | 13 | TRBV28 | CASSPPPSRGYTF | TGTGCCAGCAGTCCTCCTCCTTCCCGGGGCTACACCTTC
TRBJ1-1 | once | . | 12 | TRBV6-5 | CASSVQATEAFF | TGTGCCAGCAGCGTACAGGCCACTGAAGCTTTCTTT
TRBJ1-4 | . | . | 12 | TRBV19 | CASGQEREKLFF | TGTGCCAGTGGTCAGGAGAGGGAAAAACTGTTTTTT